This T cell receptor (beta chain) was found in a study of blood T cells in healthy people across ages. The second PCR ran roughly 7 to 12 cycles with a sample-barcoded 5' primer and J-beta primers. A template-switch adaptor that had 12 random nucleotides put a tag on each cDNA molecule. MiXCR, run by TCRdb on the 5' RACE reads, gives a single entry per CDR3 protein. The table has a few hundred thousand distinct CDR3 sequences, about 27% seen once. Study results and caveats: Relative to aged donors, long-lived donors carried more naive CD4+ cells and displayed higher diversity.

There are a few counts of this clonotype. The antigen is not known. Germline assignment: CDR1 MNHEY and CDR2 SMNVEV (reference sequence). The V segment lost 6 bases and the J segment 3 bases; nucleotides outside the gene matches: 5. This CDR3 spans 14 amino acids. These data also formed part of another study, on T cells of mothers and their children. From that study: Mothers and children who were related shared slightly more overlap than unrelated pairs, but not significantly more.

V and J are TRBV27 and TRBJ2-7; 10 nucleotides line up with TRBD1. The sequence was collected from a boy aged 2-9 years in good health. The sequenced material came from blood. CDR3 nucleotide sequence: TGTGCCAGCAGGCCGGGACAGGGGCTCTACGAGCAGTACTTC. Translated: CASRPGQGLYEQYF.